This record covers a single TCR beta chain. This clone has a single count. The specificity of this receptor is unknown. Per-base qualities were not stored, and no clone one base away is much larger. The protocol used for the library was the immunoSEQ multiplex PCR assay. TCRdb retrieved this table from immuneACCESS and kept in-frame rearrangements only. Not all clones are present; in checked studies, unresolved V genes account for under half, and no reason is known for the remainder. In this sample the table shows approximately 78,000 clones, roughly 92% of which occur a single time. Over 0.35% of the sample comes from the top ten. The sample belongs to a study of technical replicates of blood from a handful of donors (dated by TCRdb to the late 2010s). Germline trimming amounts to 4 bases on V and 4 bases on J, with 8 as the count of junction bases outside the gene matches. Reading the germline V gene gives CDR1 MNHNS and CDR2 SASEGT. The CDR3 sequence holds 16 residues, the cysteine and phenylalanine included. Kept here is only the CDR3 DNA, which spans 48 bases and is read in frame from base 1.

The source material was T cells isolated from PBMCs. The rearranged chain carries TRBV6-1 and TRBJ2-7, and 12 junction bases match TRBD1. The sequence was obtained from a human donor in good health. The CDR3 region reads CASSVSPGQGAYEQYF. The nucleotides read TGTGCCAGCAGTGTTTCCCCGGGACAGGGGGCGTACGAGCAGTACTTC.